This T cell receptor (beta chain) was retrieved from a study of CD8 T cells in ankylosing spondylitis. TCRdb re-derived calls from the 5' RACE reads in MiXCR, one entry per CDR3 protein. This table has 250,000 to 300,000 distinct CDR3 sequences, roughly 20% appearing once. The CDR3 loop spans 16 amino acids. V dropped 6 bases and J dropped 5; count of bases not matched to a gene: 10. The genes are TRBV12-3 or TRBV12-4 and TRBJ2-2; 9 nucleotides match TRBD1. The specimen was blood, either unsorted or a sorted T cell fraction (not recorded which). This sequence originates from a male donor with ankylosing spondylitis or in good health (not recorded which). The DNA of the CDR3 is TGTGCCAGCAGCCCTTGGGGGACAGGGCGAACCGGGGAGCTGTTTTTT. Translation gives CASSPWGTGRTGELFF.